The 7 T cell receptor beta chains listed next were all sequenced from one sample in a study of T-cell memory formation after mild COVID-19 (dated by TCRdb to about 2021). The method behind the library was 5' RACE. The listed sequencing device is Illumina NovaSeq 6000. The public reads were reanalyzed by TCRdb: fastp trimming at Q25, MiXCR alignment, in-frame beta chains only. A single entry per CDR3 protein holds the most common genes and DNA from its merged rows. The sample data list about 150,000 distinct CDR3 sequences, and roughly 19% of these were observed just once. The ten top clones hold around 2% of the sample. The sequenced material came from PBMCs or a T cell subset sorted from them (not recorded which). These receptors were collected from an adult woman who had mild COVID-19 (a few samples of this study predate the infection). The sample titles of this study are shuffled in the database, so cell type and time point are left out; the donor was told from shared clones.

This clonotype was seen a few times. V usage is TRBV2 and J usage is TRBJ2-2, with 7 bases lining up with TRBD1. The CDR3 spans 14 residues. From germline, CDR1 is SNHLY and CDR2 FYNNEI. With V trimmed by 8 bases and J by 4 bases, 7 bases remained unmatched. The DNA of the CDR3 is TGTGCCAGCGGGGGACAGAGAACCACCGGGGAGCTGTTTTTT. This codes for CASGGQRTTGELFF. Together with reference TRBV2 and TRBJ2-2, the CDR3 gives the full variable domain: EPEVTQTPSHQVTQMGQEVILRCVPISNHLYFYWYRQILGQKVEFLVSFYNNEISEKSEIFDDQFSVERPDGSNFTLKIRSTKLEDSAMYFCASGGQRTTGELFFGEGSRLTVL.

In regard to this clonotype: The junction does not match germline at one end; this may be a read error. This chain links TRBV7-3 with TRBJ2-2; the match to TRBD2 covers 8 bases. This CDR3 region has 14 residues. From germline, CDR1 is SGHTA and CDR2 FQGTGA. The CDR3 loop is CATRRGVSSGELYF. The DNA of the CDR3 is TGTGCCACCCGGCGGGGGGTGTCCTCCGGGGAGCTGTATTTT.

Only a few counts were recorded for this clonotype. This chain links TRBV12-3 or TRBV12-4 with TRBJ2-7, with 10 positions matching TRBD1. This CDR3 has 16 residues. Trimming cost V 6 bases and J 5 bases; bases outside gene matches: 13. CDR3 amino acids: CASRGNRDRGFDEQYF. Written as DNA, the CDR3 is TGTGCCAGCAGGGGGAACCGGGACAGGGGATTCGACGAGCAGTACTTC.

The V gene is TRBV24-1, the J gene TRBJ1-1; TRBD1 matches at 11 bases. Germline V gene lookup returns CDR1 KGHDR and CDR2 SFDVKD. V shed 5 bases, J shed 1 base, and the junction held 5 bases outside the gene matches. The CDR3 is 16 residues long. The CDR3 DNA reads TGTGCCACCAGTGGCCGGACAGGGGGCACGAACACTGAAGCTTTCTTT. Its protein product is CATSGRTGGTNTEAFF.

This rearrangement joins TRBV3-1 to TRBJ2-4, with 10 bases that match TRBD2. CDR3 length: 18 amino acids. With V trimmed by 8 bases and J by 3 bases, 16 bases remained unmatched. Germline lookup yields CDR1 LGHDT and CDR2 YNNKEL (reference sequence). The CDR3 spells CASSSPSGGLPLKNIQYF. The CDR3 DNA is TGTGCCAGCTCGTCCCCTAGCGGGGGCCTGCCGCTCAAAAACATTCAGTACTTC.

This rearrangement joins TRBV7-9 to TRBJ1-2; D is unresolved. The CDR3 spans 13 residues. The germline V gene has CDR1 SEHNR and CDR2 FQNEAQ (reference sequence). Trimming removed 3 bases from V and 0 bases from J, with 5 bases in between. In DNA, the CDR3 is TGTGCCAGCAGCTTCAGAGCTAACTATGGCTACACCTTC. It encodes CASSFRANYGYTF. Combining the CDR3 with reference TRBV7-9 and TRBJ1-2 gives the whole variable domain DTGVSQNPRHKITKRGQNVTFRCDPISEHNRLYWYRQTLGQGPEFLTYFQNEAQLEKSRLLSDRFSAERPKGSFSTLEIQRTEQGDSAMYLCASSFRANYGYTFGSGTRLTVV.

J is TRBJ2-3 and V is TRBV7-3; a possible D gene is TRBD2 (5 bases). Germline lookup yields CDR1 SGHTA and CDR2 FQGTGA. V was trimmed by 4 bases and J by 3 bases, leaving 11 bases between them. The CDR3 has 14 amino acids. The CDR3 region is CASSSGIATDTQYF. CDR3 in DNA: TGTGCCAGCAGCTCGGGGATTGCAACAGATACGCAGTATTTT.